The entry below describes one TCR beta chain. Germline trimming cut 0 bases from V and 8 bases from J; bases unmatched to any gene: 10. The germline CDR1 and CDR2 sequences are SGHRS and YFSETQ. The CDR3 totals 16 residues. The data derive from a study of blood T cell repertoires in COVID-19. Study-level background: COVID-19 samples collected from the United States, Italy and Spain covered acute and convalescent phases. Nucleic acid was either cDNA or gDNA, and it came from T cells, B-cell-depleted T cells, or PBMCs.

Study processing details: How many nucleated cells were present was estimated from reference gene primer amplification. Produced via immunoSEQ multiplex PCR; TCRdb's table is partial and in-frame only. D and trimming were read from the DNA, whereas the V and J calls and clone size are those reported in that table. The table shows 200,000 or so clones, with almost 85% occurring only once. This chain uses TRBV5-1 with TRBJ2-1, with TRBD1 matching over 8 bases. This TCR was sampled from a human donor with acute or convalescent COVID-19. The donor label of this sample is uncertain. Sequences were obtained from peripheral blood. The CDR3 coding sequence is TGCGCCAGCAGCTTGGTAACAGGGGGATCTATATATGAGCAGTTCTTC. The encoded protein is CASSLVTGGSIYEQFF. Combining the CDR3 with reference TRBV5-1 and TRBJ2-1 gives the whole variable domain KAGVTQTPRYLIKTRGQQVTLSCSPISGHRSVSWYQQTPGQGLQFLFEYFSETQRNKGNFPGRFSGRQFSNSRSEMNVSTLELGDSALYLCASSLVTGGSIYEQFFGPGTRLTVL.